The 9 T cell receptor beta chains given below trace back to one sample, sequenced in a study of beta chain features in type 1 diabetes. The authors reverse transcribed all of the isolated RNA, so sequencing captured expressed TCRB transcripts. Only in-frame clones appear in the TCRdb table, and some are missing; sequencing was by immunoSEQ multiplex PCR. The table lists 150,000 to 170,000 clones, 10% to 13% of them singletons. Study observations and caveats: For Type 1 diabetes patients, all four CD4+ subsets carried TCRB CDR3s that were moderately but significantly shorter.

For these TCRs, the target antigens are not known. Source material: central memory CD4+ T cells from blood. These receptors were obtained from a man under 40 with type 1 diabetes.

The J gene is TRBJ2-1, the V gene TRBV7-6; 7 nucleotides agree with TRBD2. The CDR3 runs to 15 residues. In germline, CDR1 is SGHVS, CDR2 FNYEAQ. J gave up 4 bases and V 5 bases, and 8 bases lay outside the gene matches. Written as DNA, the CDR3 is TGTGCCAGCAGCGTTACTAGCGCGGAATACAATGAGCAGTTCTTC. Its translation is CASSVTSAEYNEQFF.

This clone was picked up a small number of times. The same CDR3 arises from other DNA sequences in this sample as well. The V call is TRBV9, the J call TRBJ2-1; D unclear. Germline values: CDR1 SGDLS, CDR2 YYNGEE. This CDR3 has 13 residues. Trimming left V 0 bases short and J 6 bases short, with 7 bases between. Here the CDR3 reads CASSVGLLNEQFF. The CDR3 DNA follows: TGTGCCAGCAGCGTAGGACTGCTCAATGAGCAGTTCTTC.

In its sample, this clone was seen a few times. This sequence joins TRBV27 and TRBJ2-5, with D perhaps matching TRBD1 (5 bases). V was shortened by 2 bases and J by 5 bases, with 12 bases between the two germline ends. Germline loops: CDR1 MNHEY, CDR2 SMNVEV (reference sequence). The CDR3 has 14 residues. This CDR3 is CASSLQGSGETQYF. CDR3 sequence (DNA): TGTGCCAGCAGTTTACAGGGATCAGGGGAGACCCAGTACTTC.

The chain combines TRBV5-5 with TRBJ2-5; TRBD2 matches 10 bases. The CDR3 runs 16 residues. V was clipped by 4 bases and J by 1 base; unmatched bases: 7. Germline CDR1 reads SGHKS; CDR2 reads YYEKEE (reference sequence). CDR3 in amino acids: CASSGTWTSGQETQYF. CDR3 nucleotide sequence: TGTGCCAGCAGCGGAACCTGGACTAGCGGCCAAGAGACCCAGTACTTC.

The rearrangement joins TRBV14 to TRBJ2-2; D is possibly TRBD1 (5 bases). Germline V CDR1 and CDR2: SGHDN, FVKESK. This CDR3 region has 13 residues. With 3 bases removed from V and 6 bases from J, the gap between germline ends came to 8 bases. CDR3 residues: CASSHRAAGELFF. CDR3 bases: TGTGCCAGCAGCCACAGGGCGGCCGGGGAGCTGTTTTTT.

This clone has only a few counts. The V and J genes are TRBV5-4 and TRBJ2-3; the D gene is possibly TRBD2 (6 bases). Trimming took off 0 bases at V and 4 bases at J, with 12 bases between the two ends. Germline CDR1 reads SGHNT; CDR2 reads YYREEE (reference sequence). This CDR3 has 15 residues. In DNA form, the CDR3 reads TGTGCCAGCAGCTTGGAACTAGCTAGCTCAGATACGCAGTATTTT. The encoded protein is CASSLELASSDTQYF. Complete variable domain (other parts from reference TRBV5-4 and TRBJ2-3): ETGVTQSPTHLIKTRGQQVTLRCSSQSGHNTVSWYQQALGQGPQFIFQYYREEENGRGNFPPRFSGLQFPNYSSELNVNALELDDSALYLCASSLELASSDTQYFGPGTRLTVL.

This clone was observed a handful of times. The chain employs TRBV30 and TRBJ1-3, with TRBD1 as a possible D gene (6 bases). The CDR3 sequence is 15 residues long. V lost 2 bases and J lost 4, with 15 bases in between. The V gene's germline CDR1 is GTSNPN and CDR2 SVGIG (reference sequence). CDR3 in amino acids: CAWSSKQGFGNTIYF. CDR3 coding DNA: TGTGCCTGGAGTTCCAAACAGGGATTCGGAAACACCATATATTTT.

The genes are TRBV5-4 and TRBJ1-5; weak D call: TRBD1 (5 bases). V was pared by 0 bases and J by 8 bases, with 9 bases between. Germline-derived CDR1 and CDR2 are SGHNT and YYREEE (reference sequence). The CDR3 covers 13 residues. The CDR3 region is CASSLAGKKPQHF. CDR3 bases: TGTGCCAGCAGCTTGGCAGGGAAGAAGCCCCAGCATTTT.

The chain has TRBV2 and TRBJ2-5, with 7 bases fitting TRBD2. This CDR3 comprises 13 residues. Germline V gene lookup returns CDR1 SNHLY and CDR2 FYNNEI. V trimming: 4 bases; J trimming: 2 bases; junction bases outside the gene matches: 1. The CDR3 DNA sequence: TGTGCCAGCAGTGGACTAGCTCAAGAGACCCAGTACTTC. It yields the protein CASSGLAQETQYF.